This T cell receptor beta chain was retrieved from a study of blood T cell repertoires in COVID-19. Study-wide background: Some COVID-19 samples were acute and others convalescent; all came from the United States, Italy and Spain. The analysed material was cDNA or gDNA that came from T cells, B-cell-depleted T cells, or PBMCs.

Per the original methods: Reference gene primer amplification gave nucleated cell count estimates. The assay was immunoSEQ multiplex PCR, and TCRdb's table has in-frame clones only and misses some. The V and J calls and clone size are taken from that table; D and trimming were inferred from the DNA. The repertoire includes 50,000 to 75,000 clones, 91% of them detected once, and 8.6% sits in the top ten. The sequence was collected from a human donor in a cohort sampled during active COVID-19. The specimen sequenced was peripheral blood.

For the CDR3, the DNA is TGCGCCAGCAGCCCACCAGGGGGCTCGTATGGCTACACCTTC. This encodes CASSPPGGSYGYTF. The chain couples TRBV4-3 to TRBJ1-2, with TRBD1 matching over 8 bases. V shed 4 bases, J shed 5 bases, and the junction held 6 bases outside the gene matches. Per germline, CDR1 LGHNA and CDR2 YSLEER. The CDR3 runs 14 residues.